This T cell receptor (beta chain) was identified in a study of identical twins. V was clipped by 3 bases and J by 6 bases; unmatched bases: 6. CDR3 length: 14 residues. Germline CDR1 reads DFQATT; CDR2 reads SNEGSKA (reference sequence). MiXCR, applied by TCRdb to the 5' RACE reads, yields one record per CDR3 protein. The table has 400,000 to 500,000 distinct CDR3 sequences, around a sixth seen once. The chain has TRBV20-1 and TRBJ2-1; 9 nucleotides agree with TRBD2. This TCR was sampled from a man aged 45-60 years in good health. The sequenced sample was naive T cells sorted from blood. The CDR3 reads CSASGLAGFNEQFF. CDR3 DNA sequence: TGCAGTGCTAGTGGTCTAGCGGGATTCAATGAGCAGTTCTTC.